This T cell receptor beta chain was documented in a study of neurological immune-mediated disorders. Study context: The 34 multiple sclerosis patients comprised roughly 30 that were relapsing-remitting and 3 that were secondary progressive.

The study, taken as a whole, reports: Association with the multiple sclerosis repertoire cluster was not found for any clinical or MRI feature. HTLV-1-associated myelopathy led in TCR clonal expansion, while multiple sclerosis ranked lowest, below healthy controls.

The V gene end was trimmed by 6 bases and the J gene end by 8 bases; junction bases not matched to a gene: 3. This CDR3 comprises 14 residues. Synthesis of cDNA was carried out by template-switch 5'RACE. The reaction used 10-nucleotide random UMIs. MiXCR, applied by TCRdb to the 5' RACE reads, yields one record per CDR3 protein. The table shows tens of thousands of distinct CDR3 sequences, with roughly 3.5% occurring only once. This clonotype showed up many times. Antigen unknown. Sequencing was carried out using PBMCs. The chain joins TRBV12-3 or TRBV12-4 to TRBJ2-1; TRBD2 agrees at 14 bases. This receptor was taken from a woman aged 45-65 years with multiple sclerosis. The CDR3 loop reads CASRGLAGEDEQFF. The CDR3 DNA is TGTGCCAGCAGGGGACTAGCGGGAGAGGATGAGCAGTTCTTC.